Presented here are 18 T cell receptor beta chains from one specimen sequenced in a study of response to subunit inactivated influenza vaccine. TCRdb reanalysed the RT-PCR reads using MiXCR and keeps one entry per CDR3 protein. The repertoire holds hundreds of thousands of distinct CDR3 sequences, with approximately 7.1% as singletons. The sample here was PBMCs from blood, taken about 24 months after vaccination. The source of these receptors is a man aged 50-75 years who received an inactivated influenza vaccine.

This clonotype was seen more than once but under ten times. The CDR3 protein is CASSVDSWRERNNEQFF. The CDR3, as DNA: TGTGCCAGCAGCGTAGATTCGTGGCGGGAGAGAAACAATGAGCAGTTCTTC. The chain carries TRBV9 and TRBJ2-1, with 7 nucleotides matching TRBD2. CDR3 length: 17 residues. The junction had 11 bases not matched to a gene; V was cut back by 0 bases and J by 5 bases. Germline CDR1 reads SGDLS; CDR2 reads YYNGEE.

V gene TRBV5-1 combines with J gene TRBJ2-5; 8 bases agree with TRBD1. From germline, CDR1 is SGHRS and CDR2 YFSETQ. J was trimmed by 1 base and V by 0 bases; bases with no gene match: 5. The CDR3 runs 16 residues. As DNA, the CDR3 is TGCGCCAGCAGCTTGGGGAGGACAGGGCCCCAAGAGACCCAGTACTTC. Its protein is CASSLGRTGPQETQYF.

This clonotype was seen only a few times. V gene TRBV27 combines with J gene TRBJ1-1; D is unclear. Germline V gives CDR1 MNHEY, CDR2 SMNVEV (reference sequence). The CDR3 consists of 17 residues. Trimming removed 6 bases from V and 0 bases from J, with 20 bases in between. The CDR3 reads CASSPTFLLKVNTEAFF. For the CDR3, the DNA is TGTGCCAGCAGCCCTACGTTCTTACTAAAAGTGAACACTGAAGCTTTCTTT.

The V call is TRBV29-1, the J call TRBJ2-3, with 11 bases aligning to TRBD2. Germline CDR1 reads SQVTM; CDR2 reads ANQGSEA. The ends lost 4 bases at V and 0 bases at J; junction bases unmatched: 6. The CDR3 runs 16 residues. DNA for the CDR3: TGCAGCGTTGCCCCAGTAGCGGGAGGGAGCACAGATACGCAGTATTTT. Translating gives CSVAPVAGGSTDTQYF.

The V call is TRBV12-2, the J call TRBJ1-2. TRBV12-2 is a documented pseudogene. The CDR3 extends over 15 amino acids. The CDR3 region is CASRLVHPKIYGYTF. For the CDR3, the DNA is TGTGCAAGTCGCTTAGTACACCCGAAAATCTATGGCTACACCTTC.

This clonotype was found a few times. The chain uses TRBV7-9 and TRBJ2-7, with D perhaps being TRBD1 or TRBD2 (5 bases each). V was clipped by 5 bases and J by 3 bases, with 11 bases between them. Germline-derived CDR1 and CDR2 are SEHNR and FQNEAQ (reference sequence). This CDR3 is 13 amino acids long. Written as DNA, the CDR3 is TGTGCCAGCAGCCAAGGGGAGCTCTACGAGCAGTACTTC. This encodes CASSQGELYEQYF.

CDR3 protein: CASKFFPGDGGSLEQYF. CDR3 bases: TGTGCCAGCAAATTCTTCCCGGGGGACGGGGGATCTCTCGAGCAGTACTTC. The chain joins TRBV6-1 to TRBJ2-7, with TRBD2 as a possible D gene (6 bases). Germline CDR1 is MNHNS and CDR2 is SASEGT. The CDR3 is 17 residues long. Between the trimmed V and J ends, which lost 7 bases and 6 bases, there was a span of 28 bases.

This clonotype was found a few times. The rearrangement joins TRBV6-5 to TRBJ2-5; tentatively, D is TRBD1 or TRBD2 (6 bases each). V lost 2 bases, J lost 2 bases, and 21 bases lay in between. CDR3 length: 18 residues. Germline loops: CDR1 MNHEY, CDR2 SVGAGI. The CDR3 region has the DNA TGTGCCAGCAGTTACCTAGGCCGTGGTAGGGGGGAACAAGAGACCCAGTACTTC. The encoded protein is CASSYLGRGRGEQETQYF.

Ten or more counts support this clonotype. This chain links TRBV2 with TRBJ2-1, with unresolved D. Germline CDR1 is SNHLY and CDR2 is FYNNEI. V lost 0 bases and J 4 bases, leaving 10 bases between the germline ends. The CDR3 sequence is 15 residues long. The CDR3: CASSEADQAYNEQFF. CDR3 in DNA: TGTGCCAGCAGTGAAGCGGACCAAGCTTACAATGAGCAGTTCTTC.

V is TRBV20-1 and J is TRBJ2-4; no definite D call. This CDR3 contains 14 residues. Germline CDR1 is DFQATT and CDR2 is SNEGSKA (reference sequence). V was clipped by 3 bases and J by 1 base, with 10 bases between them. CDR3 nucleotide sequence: TGCAGTGCTAGCGGCCCGGTTGCCAAAAACATTCAGTACTTC. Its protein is CSASGPVAKNIQYF.

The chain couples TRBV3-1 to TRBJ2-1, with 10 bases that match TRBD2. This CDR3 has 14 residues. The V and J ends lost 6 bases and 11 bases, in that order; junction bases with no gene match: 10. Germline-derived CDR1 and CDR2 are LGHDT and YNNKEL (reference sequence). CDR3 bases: TGTGCCAGCAGAACTAGCGGGGAAGGGAATAAGCAGTTCTTC. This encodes CASRTSGEGNKQFF.

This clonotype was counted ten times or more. CDR3 bases: TGCAGTGCTAGGGCCCACTGGCTGGGCACAGATACGCAGTATTTT. Protein: CSARAHWLGTDTQYF. The chain couples TRBV20-1 to TRBJ2-3; D is ambiguous. The germline gives CDR1 DFQATT, CDR2 SNEGSKA (reference sequence). V lost 3 bases and J lost 1, with 14 bases in between. The CDR3 extends over 15 amino acids.

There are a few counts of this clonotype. The DNA for the CDR3 is TGTGCCAGCAGCCAAGATTGGAGCGGAACCGGGGAGCTGTTTTTT. This encodes CASSQDWSGTGELFF. The chain couples TRBV4-2 to TRBJ2-2, with D perhaps TRBD2 (5 bases). Germline CDR1 and CDR2: LGHNA and YNFKEQ. V gave up 0 bases and J gave up 5 bases, with 10 bases separating them. This CDR3 region has 15 residues.

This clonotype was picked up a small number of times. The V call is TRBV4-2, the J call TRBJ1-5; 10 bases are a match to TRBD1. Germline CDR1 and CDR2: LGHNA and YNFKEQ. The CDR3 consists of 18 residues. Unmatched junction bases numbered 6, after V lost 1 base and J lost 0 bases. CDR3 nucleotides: TGTGCCAGCAGCCAAGTAGGGACAGGGGATTATAGCAATCAGCCCCAGCATTTT. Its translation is CASSQVGTGDYSNQPQHF.

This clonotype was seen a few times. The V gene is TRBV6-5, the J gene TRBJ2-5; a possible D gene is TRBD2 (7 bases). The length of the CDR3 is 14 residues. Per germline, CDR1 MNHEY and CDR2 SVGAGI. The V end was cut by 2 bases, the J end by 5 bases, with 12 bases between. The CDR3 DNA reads TGTGCCAGCAGTTACCCGGGGGGCCGGGAGACCCAGTACTTC. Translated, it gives CASSYPGGRETQYF.

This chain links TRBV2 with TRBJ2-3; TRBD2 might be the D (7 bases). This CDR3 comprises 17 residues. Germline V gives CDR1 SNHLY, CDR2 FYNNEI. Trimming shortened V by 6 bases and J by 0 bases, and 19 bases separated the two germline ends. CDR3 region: CASSSPRAGASTDTQYF. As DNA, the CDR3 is TGTGCCAGCAGCTCTCCGAGGGCGGGGGCCAGCACAGATACGCAGTATTTT.

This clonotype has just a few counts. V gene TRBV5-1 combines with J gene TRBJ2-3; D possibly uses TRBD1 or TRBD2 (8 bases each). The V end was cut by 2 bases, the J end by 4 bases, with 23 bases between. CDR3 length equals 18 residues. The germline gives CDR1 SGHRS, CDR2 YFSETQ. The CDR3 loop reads CASSLNRGSSGIPDTQYF. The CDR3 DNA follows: TGCGCCAGCAGCTTAAACAGGGGGAGTAGCGGGATTCCAGATACGCAGTATTTT.

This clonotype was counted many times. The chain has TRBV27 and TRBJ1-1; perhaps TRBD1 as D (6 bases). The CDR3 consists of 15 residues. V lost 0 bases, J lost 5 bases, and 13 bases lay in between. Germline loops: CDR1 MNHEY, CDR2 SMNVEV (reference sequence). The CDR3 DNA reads TGTGCCAGCAGTTTATCTTCAGGGGTGGCTACTGAAGCTTTCTTT. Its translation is CASSLSSGVATEAFF.